This T cell receptor beta chain stems from a study of blood T cell repertoires in COVID-19. Trimming at V came to 5 bases and at J to 4 bases, leaving 3 bases not matched to a gene. The length of the CDR3 is 16 residues. Germline assignment: CDR1 SSHAT and CDR2 FNYEAQ (reference sequence). Libraries were prepared by immunoSEQ multiplex PCR; TCRdb keeps only in-frame clonotypes and omits some of them. The sample carries 270,000 or so clones, 86% recorded once. The source is a woman under 30 who had recovered from COVID-19. This rearrangement joins TRBV7-7 to TRBJ2-2; 14 bases align to TRBD2. The source material was PBMCs or T cells enriched from blood (not recorded which). The CDR3 sequence is CASSQTSGGATGELFF. DNA for the CDR3: TGTGCCAGCAGCCAGACTAGCGGGGGGGCCACCGGGGAGCTGTTTTTT. Looking up the rest from reference TRBV7-7 and TRBJ2-2 gives the full variable domain: GAGVSQSPRYKVTKRGQDVTLRCDPISSHATLYWYQQALGQGPEFLTYFNYEAQPDKSGLPSDRFSAERPEGSISTLTIQRTEQRDSAMYRCASSQTSGGATGELFFGEGSRLTVL.